These 23 T cell receptor beta chains were all obtained from the same sample, sequenced in a study of blood T cell repertoires in COVID-19. TCRdb's table, derived via immunoSEQ multiplex PCR, lists solely in-frame clones and lacks some. The repertoire holds around 25,000 clones, with around 73% as singletons. Sequences were obtained from peripheral blood. All receptors come from a human donor in a cohort sampled during active or convalescent COVID-19.

The chain employs TRBV29-1 and TRBJ2-3; weak D call: TRBD1 (5 bases). The CDR3 extends over 15 amino acids. Germline-derived CDR1 and CDR2 are SQVTM and ANQGSEA. V dropped 0 bases and J dropped 1 base, with 11 bases sitting between them. CDR3 region: CSVEDRQTGTDTQYF. DNA of the CDR3: TGCAGCGTTGAAGACCGACAGACCGGCACAGATACGCAGTATTTT.

The chain has TRBV9 and TRBJ1-2; TRBD1 aligns across 7 bases. Looked up from germline, CDR1 is SGDLS and CDR2 is YYNGEE. CDR3 length: 15 amino acids. V shed 0 bases, J shed 5 bases, and the junction held 7 bases outside the gene matches. The CDR3 protein is CASSVGQGGEYGYTF. Here the CDR3 DNA reads TGTGCCAGCAGCGTAGGACAGGGTGGGGAATATGGCTACACCTTC.

This chain links TRBV28 with TRBJ2-1; 8 nucleotides agree with TRBD1. Germline V gene sequence: CDR1 MDHEN, CDR2 SYDVKM. The CDR3 loop spans 17 amino acids. The ends lost 6 bases at V and 5 bases at J; junction bases unmatched: 15. CDR3 sequence reads: CASSPRQGRKDNNEQFF. In DNA form, the CDR3 reads TGTGCCAGCAGCCCAAGACAGGGGCGAAAGGACAACAATGAGCAGTTCTTC.

This clone occurred once. This chain uses TRBV10-2 with TRBJ1-1, with D unresolved. Between the trimmed V and J ends, which lost 4 bases and 1 base, there was a span of 10 bases. CDR3 length: 14 amino acids. From germline, CDR1 is WSHSY and CDR2 SAAADI. The DNA for the CDR3 is TGCGCCAGCAGTGGGCTACGGGGGAACACTGAAGCTTTCTTT. Translation gives CASSGLRGNTEAFF.

The chain is built from TRBV5-1 and TRBJ2-5, with 9 bases matching TRBD2. The length of the CDR3 is 13 residues. The V and J ends lost 4 bases and 5 bases, in that order; junction bases with no gene match: 3. Germline CDR1 and CDR2: SGHRS and YFSETQ. In DNA, the CDR3 is TGCGCCAGCAGCACAACTAGCGGGGAGACCCAGTACTTC. Translated, it gives CASSTTSGETQYF.

This chain uses TRBV10-3 with TRBJ2-7; D might be TRBD2 (5 bases). The CDR3 contains 12 residues. Germline CDR1 and CDR2: ENHRY and SYGVKD. V lost 3 bases and J lost 3, with 6 bases in between. Written as DNA, the CDR3 is TGTGCCATCAGTGATGGGAGCTACGAGCAGTACGTC. Amino acid sequence: CAISDGSYEQYV.

The chain uses TRBV4-1 and TRBJ1-5; 7 bases map to TRBD1. This CDR3 contains 14 residues. Per germline, CDR1 MGHRA and CDR2 YSYEKL. V shed 6 bases and J 7 bases; nucleotides not matched to a gene: 9. The CDR3 here is CASRPTGWEQPQHF. CDR3 nucleotide sequence: TGCGCCAGCAGGCCGACAGGGTGGGAACAGCCCCAGCATTTT.

The chain uses TRBV6-5 and TRBJ1-5, with 9 nucleotides matching TRBD1. The junction had 0 bases not matched to a gene; V was cut back by 2 bases and J by 1 base. The CDR3 consists of 15 residues. Per the germline V gene, CDR1 is MNHEY and CDR2 is SVGAGI. The CDR3 here is CASSYGTGSNQPQHF. DNA of the CDR3: TGTGCCAGCAGTTACGGGACAGGGAGCAATCAGCCCCAGCATTTT.

The chain employs TRBV7-2 and TRBJ1-3; D is unclear. In germline, CDR1 is SGHTA, CDR2 FQGNSA. Deletions cut 0 bases from V and 4 bases from J, with 10 bases between. The CDR3 totals 15 residues. CDR3 amino acids: CASSLARGSGNTIYF. The CDR3 nucleotides read TGTGCCAGCAGCTTAGCGCGGGGTTCAGGAAACACCATATATTTT. Based on the CDR3 plus reference TRBV7-2 and TRBJ1-3, the full variable domain is GAGVSQSPSNKVTEKGKDVELRCDPISGHTALYWYRQSLGQGLEFLIYFQGNSAPDKSGLPSDRFSAERTGGSVSTLTIQRTQQEDSAVYLCASSLARGSGNTIYFGEGSWLTVV.

This clone is termed medium-sized. The V call is TRBV20-1, the J call TRBJ2-4; D may be TRBD1 (6 bases). V lost 3 bases to trimming and J lost 4 bases, with 7 bases between them. Germline V gene lookup returns CDR1 DFQATT and CDR2 SNEGSKA (reference sequence). This CDR3 contains 12 residues. Written as DNA, the CDR3 is TGCAGTGCTAGTACAGGGAAAAACATTCAGTACTTC. Encoded protein: CSASTGKNIQYF.

The genes are TRBV2 and TRBJ2-2, with 9 bases that match TRBD1. The CDR3 is 15 amino acids. Per germline, CDR1 SNHLY and CDR2 FYNNEI. The V segment lost 5 bases and the J segment 2 bases; nucleotides outside the gene matches: 3. Here the CDR3 reads CASSRTGANTGELFF. CDR3 DNA sequence: TGTGCCAGCAGTCGGACAGGGGCAAACACCGGGGAGCTGTTTTTT.

This clone was counted only a few times. This chain connects TRBV7-8 to TRBJ1-1; D might be TRBD1 (5 bases). The CDR3 loop spans 13 amino acids. V was clipped by 6 bases and J by 4 bases, with 12 bases between them. Germline assignment: CDR1 SGHVS and CDR2 FQNEAQ. This chain's CDR3 is CASRKLGGTEAFF. The DNA for the CDR3 is TGTGCCAGCAGAAAGTTGGGGGGCACTGAAGCTTTCTTT.

V and J are TRBV7-2 and TRBJ2-5; 15 bases are a match to TRBD2. Trimming at V came to 1 base and at J to 1 base, leaving 1 base not matched to a gene. The CDR3 is 17 amino acids. In germline, CDR1 is SGHTA, CDR2 FQGNSA. CDR3 region: CASSLEGLAGGQETQYF. The CDR3 DNA follows: TGTGCCAGCAGCTTAGAGGGACTAGCGGGGGGCCAAGAGACCCAGTACTTC.

J is TRBJ1-6 and V is TRBV5-6; the match to TRBD1 covers 7 bases. CDR1 and CDR2 from the germline V gene are SGHDT and YYEEEE. After removal of 0 bases from V and 9 bases from J, the junction contained 6 bases not matched to a gene. CDR3 length: 15 residues. CDR3 in DNA: TGTGCCAGCAGCTTGGTAGGGGGCTCAGGTTCACCCCTCCACTTT. Translated: CASSLVGGSGSPLHF.

Remarks on this clone: The junction departs from germline at one end; a sequencing error may be responsible. The chain couples TRBV3-1 (or the pseudogene TRBV3-2) to TRBJ1-2; TRBD1 matches at 7 bases. In germline, CDR1 is LGHDT, CDR2 YNNKEL (reference sequence). This CDR3 region has 11 residues. CDR3 nucleotide sequence: TGTGCCAGCAGCCAAGGGAGGGACAGTTCCTTC. Amino acid sequence: CASSQGRDSSF.

This chain joins TRBV18 and TRBJ2-1; the D gene is possibly TRBD2 (6 bases). Trimming removed 1 base from V and 4 bases from J, with 8 bases in between. Germline V gene sequence: CDR1 KGHSH, CDR2 LQKENI. This CDR3 is 14 amino acids long. The chain's CDR3 is CASSPRTTYNEQFF. As DNA, the CDR3 is TGTGCCAGCTCACCACGGACTACTTACAATGAGCAGTTCTTC.

The V gene is TRBV7-2, the J gene TRBJ2-7, with 7 bases that match TRBD1. CDR3 length: 14 residues. Germline lookup yields CDR1 SGHTA and CDR2 FQGNSA. Trimming at V came to 6 bases and at J to 3 bases, leaving 8 bases not matched to a gene. Here the CDR3 reads CASSSRDSHYEQYF. CDR3 coding DNA: TGTGCCAGCAGTTCTCGGGACAGCCACTACGAGCAGTACTTC. The variable domain in full, completed from reference TRBV7-2 and TRBJ2-7, reads GAGVSQSPSNKVTEKGKDVELRCDPISGHTALYWYRQSLGQGLEFLIYFQGNSAPDKSGLPSDRFSAERTGGSVSTLTIQRTQQEDSAVYLCASSSRDSHYEQYFGPGTRLTVT.

The CDR3 region is CASSLRRKPAHYSGNTIYF. The CDR3 coding sequence is TGTGCCAGCAGTTTAAGGAGGAAACCAGCCCACTACTCTGGAAACACCATATATTTT. The chain couples TRBV28 to TRBJ1-3; D is uncertain. CDR1 and CDR2 (germline): MDHEN, SYDVKM. Trimming shortened V by 2 bases and J by 0 bases, and 20 bases separated the two germline ends. The CDR3 is 19 residues long.

The genes are TRBV6-2 or TRBV6-3 and TRBJ1-1, with no clear D. This CDR3 spans 14 amino acids. Germline V gives CDR1 MNHEY, CDR2 SVGEGT. Trimming removed 4 bases from V and 0 bases from J, with 9 bases in between. The CDR3 DNA reads TGTGCCAGCAGTTCGAACACCTTGAACACTGAAGCTTTCTTT. This codes for CASSSNTLNTEAFF.

The genes are TRBV11-3 and TRBJ2-7; TRBD1 matches 7 bases. With 1 base clipped from V and 3 bases from J, the junction kept 3 bases outside the gene matches. The CDR3 has 14 residues. CDR1 is SGHNT, CDR2 YENEEA, per germline. CDR3 bases: TGTGCCAGCAGCTTAGGGGGACAGAGCTACGAGCAGTACTTC. This encodes CASSLGGQSYEQYF.

This chain connects TRBV4-1 to TRBJ2-3, with D perhaps TRBD2 (6 bases). Germline CDR1 MGHRA, CDR2 YSYEKL. There are 21 residues in the CDR3. The V end lost 5 bases, the J end lost 0 bases, and 30 bases lay between the germline ends. The CDR3 reads CASSWTAHKILRDPSTDTQYF. The DNA for the CDR3 is TGCGCCAGCAGCTGGACCGCACACAAAATACTGCGGGACCCTAGCACAGATACGCAGTATTTT.

V gene TRBV5-5 combines with J gene TRBJ1-2; the match to TRBD1 covers 8 bases. Trimming removed 4 bases from V and 6 bases from J; junction bases left unmatched: 5. The CDR3 length is 13 residues. From germline, CDR1 is SGHKS and CDR2 YYEKEE (reference sequence). In nucleotides, the CDR3 is TGTGCCAGCAGCACCCAGACAGGGGATGGCTACACCTTC. Residues: CASSTQTGDGYTF. Full variable domain (outside the CDR3, taken from reference TRBV5-5 and TRBJ1-2): DAGVTQSPTHLIKTRGQQVTLRCSPISGHKSVSWYQQVLGQGPQFIFQYYEKEERGRGNFPDRFSARQFPNYSSELNVNALLLGDSALYLCASSTQTGDGYTFGSGTRLTVV.

This clone was seen only a few times. The chain combines TRBV7-6 with TRBJ2-3; a possible D gene is TRBD1 (5 bases). There are 12 residues in the CDR3. V shed 11 bases and J shed 1 base, with 10 bases lying between them. Per the germline V gene, CDR1 is SGHVS and CDR2 is FNYEAQ. CDR3 residues: CASGARTDTQYF. The CDR3 DNA sequence: TGTGCCTCTGGGGCGCGCACAGATACGCAGTATTTT.